The following is a T cell receptor beta chain sequence with its context. As yet, its antigen is unknown. Mismatch with germline at one junction end may stem from a read error. This entry is derived from a study of PD-L1 blockade in urothelial cancer. Study-wide results and limits: Tumor-associated TCR clones expanded more in blood at 3 weeks in patients with durable benefit.

Time point in this sample: pretreatment peripheral blood. For each patient, 1 to 8 samples were obtained, pretreatment and on-treatment. Germline V gene sequence: CDR1 SGHTA, CDR2 FQGTGA. The CDR3 contains 17 residues. The assay was immunoSEQ multiplex PCR, and TCRdb's table has in-frame clones only and misses some. The data contain around 130,000 clones, roughly 80% of them seen just once; the ten biggest clones take up 3.2%. The sequenced sample was PBMCs, obtained around atezolizumab (anti-PD-L1) treatment. This chain uses TRBV7-3 with TRBJ2-5; 10 positions match TRBD1. The TCR comes from a man aged 45 to 65 with urothelial cancer. DNA for the CDR3: TGTGCCAGCAGCCTAACCGGGACAGGGGACCAGTGGGGGACCCAGTACTTC. As protein: CASSLTGTGDQWGTQYF.